The 26 T cell receptor beta chains reported below all come from one sample, sequenced in a study of shared clonotypes between healthy human individuals. Profiled with immunoSEQ multiplex PCR; TCRdb holds only in-frame clones, not every one. The table includes some 530,000 clones, roughly 80% detected once. Sequencing input: PBMCs. The receptors derive from a woman in her thirties or forties in good health. Some clones in this sample may be carry-over from other donors' samples.

CDR3 sequence reads: CASSTDLNRVEQYF. In nucleotides, the CDR3 is TGTGCCAGTAGCACGGACCTGAATCGGGTCGAGCAGTACTTC. The chain joins TRBV19 to TRBJ2-7; unclear D gene. Trimming took off 6 bases at V and 6 bases at J, with 18 bases between the two ends. The CDR3 contains 14 residues. Germline CDR1 and CDR2: LNHDA and SQIVND (reference sequence).

The chain has TRBV10-2 and TRBJ2-2; possibly TRBD2 for D (5 bases). Between the trimmed V and J ends, which lost 8 bases and 4 bases, there was a span of 20 bases. CDR3 length: 16 residues. Germline V lookup: CDR1 WSHSY, CDR2 SAAADI. CDR3 sequence: CASGPFGLATTGELFF. The CDR3 DNA sequence: TGCGCCAGCGGACCGTTTGGTTTAGCGACCACCGGGGAGCTGTTTTTT.

The rearrangement links TRBV6-1 to TRBJ1-2; no firm D call. The CDR3 covers 11 residues. Trimming left V 3 bases short and J 8 bases short, with 7 bases between. Germline loops: CDR1 MNHNS, CDR2 SASEGT. The CDR3 DNA reads as TGTGCCAGCAGTGATCCCGAGGGCTACACCTTC. This sequence encodes CASSDPEGYTF.

The chain joins TRBV7-9 to TRBJ2-4; D tentatively reads TRBD1 or TRBD2 (5 bases each). Germline values: CDR1 SEHNR, CDR2 FQNEAQ (reference sequence). The V end was cut by 1 base, the J end by 5 bases, with 9 bases between. The CDR3 consists of 14 residues. The CDR3 sequence: CASSLGGTQNIQYF. The CDR3 bases are TGTGCCAGCAGCTTAGGAGGGACCCAAAACATTCAGTACTTC. The full variable domain, in which reference TRBV7-9 and TRBJ2-4 provide the parts outside the CDR3, is DTGVSQNPRHKITKRGQNVTFRCDPISEHNRLYWYRQTLGQGPEFLTYFQNEAQLEKSRLLSDRFSAERPKGSFSTLEIQRTEQGDSAMYLCASSLGGTQNIQYFGAGTRLSVL.

This clone has just one count. The chain uses TRBV27 and TRBJ2-5, with a possible D match to TRBD1 (5 bases). Germline V CDR1 and CDR2: MNHEY, SMNVEV (reference sequence). The V gene lost 0 bases and the J gene lost 5 bases, with 16 bases spanning the gap. There are 16 residues in the CDR3. This CDR3 reads CASSLSWPGLGETQYF. The CDR3 DNA sequence: TGTGCCAGCAGTTTATCGTGGCCAGGGCTTGGGGAGACCCAGTACTTC.

V and J are TRBV5-1 and TRBJ1-1; 7 nucleotides match TRBD1. The V segment lost 4 bases and the J segment 0 bases; nucleotides outside the gene matches: 12. The CDR3 is 17 residues long. In germline, CDR1 is SGHRS, CDR2 YFSETQ. CDR3 coding DNA: TGCGCCAGCAGCCCGAAAAGACAGGGATCCATGAACACTGAAGCTTTCTTT. Its protein is CASSPKRQGSMNTEAFF.

This clone was counted a single time. The rearrangement uses TRBV7-3 and TRBJ1-2, with 10 bases aligning to TRBD1. J was trimmed by 5 bases and V by 5 bases; bases with no gene match: 2. The CDR3 is made up of 13 amino acids. CDR1 is SGHTA, CDR2 FQGTGA, per germline. DNA of the CDR3: TGTGCCAGCAGCGGGGGACAGGGGTATGGCTACACCTTC. Protein product: CASSGGQGYGYTF.

This clone was seen more than once but under ten times. This sequence joins TRBV5-6 and TRBJ2-1, with no clear D. The CDR3 is 13 amino acids. Germline-derived CDR1 and CDR2 are SGHDT and YYEEEE. The V gene lost 4 bases and the J gene lost 6 bases, with 11 bases spanning the gap. CDR3 in amino acids: CASSLRPLNEQFF. CDR3 nucleotides: TGTGCCAGCAGCCTAAGACCCCTCAATGAGCAGTTCTTC.

The V and J genes are TRBV2 and TRBJ2-3; D unresolved. Germline-derived CDR1 and CDR2 are SNHLY and FYNNEI. V lost 3 bases and J 3 bases, leaving 10 bases between the germline ends. The CDR3 sequence is 14 residues long. CDR3 nucleotide sequence: TGTGCCAGCAGTGAGGCGAGTACTACAGATACGCAGTATTTT. Translating it yields CASSEASTTDTQYF.

This sequence joins TRBV7-9 and TRBJ2-4, with 9 bases that match TRBD1. V shed 4 bases and J 8 bases; nucleotides not matched to a gene: 0. Germline V lookup: CDR1 SEHNR, CDR2 FQNEAQ (reference sequence). The CDR3 sequence is 12 residues long. CDR3 nucleotide sequence: TGTGCCAGCAGCTGGACAGGGGACATTCAGTACTTC. This sequence encodes CASSWTGDIQYF. Full variable domain (rest looked up from reference TRBV7-9 and TRBJ2-4): DTGVSQNPRHKITKRGQNVTFRCDPISEHNRLYWYRQTLGQGPEFLTYFQNEAQLEKSRLLSDRFSAERPKGSFSTLEIQRTEQGDSAMYLCASSWTGDIQYFGAGTRLSVL.

This clone was counted many times. The V and J genes are TRBV19 and TRBJ2-7, with 10 nucleotides matching TRBD2. Germline loops: CDR1 LNHDA, CDR2 SQIVND (reference sequence). The trim removed 3 bases at V and 0 bases at J, leaving 2 bases unmatched. The CDR3 runs to 15 residues. CDR3 sequence: CASSMTSGSSYEQYF. Here the CDR3 DNA reads TGTGCCAGTAGTATGACTAGCGGGTCCTCCTACGAGCAGTACTTC.

This sequence joins TRBV5-6 and TRBJ2-1; 8 nucleotides align to TRBD1. Germline-derived CDR1 and CDR2 are SGHDT and YYEEEE. Unmatched junction bases numbered 7, after V lost 4 bases and J lost 10 bases. The length of the CDR3 is 13 residues. The CDR3 region is CASSIGQGGEQFF. CDR3 DNA sequence: TGTGCCAGCAGCATTGGACAGGGCGGCGAGCAGTTCTTC.

This clone was seen once. The chain has TRBV28 and TRBJ1-2; tentatively, D is TRBD1 (5 bases). V was clipped by 2 bases and J by 4 bases, with 14 bases between them. Germline V gives CDR1 MDHEN, CDR2 SYDVKM. There are 15 residues in the CDR3. DNA for the CDR3: TGTGCCAGCAGTTTAAGGTCTGGGACCTCCTATGGCTACACCTTC. It yields the protein CASSLRSGTSYGYTF.

This sequence joins TRBV5-1 and TRBJ2-7, with 10 bases identical to TRBD2. The germline V gene encodes CDR1 SGHRS and CDR2 YFSETQ. V was pared by 4 bases and J by 5 bases, with 9 bases of the junction left unmatched. The CDR3 has 15 amino acids. CDR3 DNA: TGCGCCAGCAGCCCCTCAGCGGGAGGGCCTCACGAGCAGTACTTC. Translating it yields CASSPSAGGPHEQYF. Supplemented by reference TRBV5-1 and TRBJ2-7, the full variable domain reads KAGVTQTPRYLIKTRGQQVTLSCSPISGHRSVSWYQQTPGQGLQFLFEYFSETQRNKGNFPGRFSGRQFSNSRSEMNVSTLELGDSALYLCASSPSAGGPHEQYFGPGTRLTVT.

This chain links TRBV14 with TRBJ2-1, with 10 bases identical to TRBD2. This CDR3 has 15 residues. With 6 bases clipped from V and 4 bases from J, the junction kept 6 bases outside the gene matches. Germline CDR1 and CDR2: SGHDN and FVKESK. The CDR3 bases are TGTGCCAGCAGGAAATCGGGACTAGCGTACAATGAGCAGTTCTTC. This codes for CASRKSGLAYNEQFF.

Only one count was recorded for this clone. This sequence joins TRBV5-1 and TRBJ2-7; D gene unclear. V was cut by 4 bases and J by 7 bases, with 15 bases left in between. The CDR3 contains 13 residues. CDR1 is SGHRS and CDR2 is YFSETQ in the germline V gene. The CDR3 loop is CASSPGPNGEQYF. The DNA of the CDR3 is TGCGCCAGCAGCCCCGGACCTAACGGGGAGCAGTACTTC.

This clone was seen a single time. The chain combines TRBV7-9 with TRBJ2-3; D ambiguous. V was trimmed by 1 base and J by 2 bases, leaving 10 bases between them. The germline gives CDR1 SEHNR, CDR2 FQNEAQ (reference sequence). The CDR3 spans 15 residues. The CDR3 coding sequence is TGTGCCAGCAGCTTAGGCGAGGCACCCACAGATACGCAGTATTTT. It is translated as CASSLGEAPTDTQYF. Full variable domain (missing parts from reference TRBV7-9 and TRBJ2-3): DTGVSQNPRHKITKRGQNVTFRCDPISEHNRLYWYRQTLGQGPEFLTYFQNEAQLEKSRLLSDRFSAERPKGSFSTLEIQRTEQGDSAMYLCASSLGEAPTDTQYFGPGTRLTVL.

This rearrangement joins TRBV5-1 to TRBJ2-3; TRBD2 aligns across 12 bases. This CDR3 is built from 18 residues. J gave up 0 bases and V 1 base, and 6 bases lay outside the gene matches. Germline V gene sequence: CDR1 SGHRS, CDR2 YFSETQ. The CDR3 loop reads CASSLKLAGGTSTDTQYF. As DNA, the CDR3 is TGCGCCAGCAGCTTGAAACTAGCGGGAGGCACTAGCACAGATACGCAGTATTTT.

This chain uses TRBV6-1 with TRBJ1-1, with D uncertain. The CDR3 spans 12 residues. V was trimmed by 8 bases and J by 5 bases, leaving 12 bases between them. In germline, CDR1 is MNHNS, CDR2 SASEGT. The CDR3 DNA reads TGTGCCAGCCTTCTCGGGGTAACTGAAGCTTTCTTT. Its protein is CASLLGVTEAFF.

The V call is TRBV7-3, the J call TRBJ2-3, with D perhaps TRBD2 (5 bases). Germline V lookup: CDR1 SGHTA, CDR2 FQGTGA. There are 16 residues in the CDR3. Trimming removed 0 bases at V and 0 bases at J, with 10 bases between. This CDR3 reads CASSLTSRASTDTQYF. The CDR3 nucleotides are TGTGCCAGCAGCTTAACCTCGCGGGCTAGCACAGATACGCAGTATTTT.

The chain employs TRBV4-3 and TRBJ2-3; the D call may be TRBD1 or TRBD2 (6 bases each). The V gene's germline CDR1 is LGHNA and CDR2 YSLEER. The V gene lost 2 bases and the J gene lost 1 base, with 13 bases spanning the gap. This CDR3 spans 16 amino acids. The CDR3 bases are TGCGCCAGCAGCCAACAGGAGGGGGAGGGCACAGATACGCAGTATTTT. Its translation: CASSQQEGEGTDTQYF.

The gene calls are TRBV7-9 and TRBJ1-2; D is ambiguous. Germline CDR1 SEHNR, CDR2 FQNEAQ (reference sequence). Between the trimmed V and J ends, which lost 5 bases and 1 base, there was a span of 8 bases. This CDR3 comprises 13 residues. This CDR3 reads CASSEGNNYGYTF. The CDR3 coding sequence is TGTGCCAGCAGCGAGGGAAATAACTATGGCTACACCTTC.

The chain recombines TRBV5-1 with TRBJ2-2; D might be TRBD2 (6 bases). Germline V gene data show CDR1 as SGHRS and CDR2 as YFSETQ. V was clipped by 2 bases and J by 0 bases, with 17 bases between them. CDR3 size: 18 residues. This CDR3 reads CASSLGPPSSANTGELFF. The CDR3 DNA reads as TGCGCCAGCAGCTTAGGTCCTCCATCTAGCGCGAACACCGGGGAGCTGTTTTTT.

This chain links TRBV19 with TRBJ1-1, with D possibly TRBD1 on 5 matching bases. V lost 4 bases, J lost 6 bases, and 6 bases lay in between. Germline loops: CDR1 LNHDA, CDR2 SQIVND (reference sequence). This CDR3 is 11 amino acids long. The CDR3 is CASSRGAEAFF. The CDR3 region has the DNA TGTGCCAGTAGTAGGGGGGCTGAAGCTTTCTTT.

The J gene is TRBJ2-3, the V gene TRBV7-9, with TRBD1 matching over 10 bases. This CDR3 has 17 residues. Germline-derived CDR1 and CDR2 are SEHNR and FQNEAQ (reference sequence). Trimming removed 1 base from V and 6 bases from J; junction bases left unmatched: 10. This CDR3 is CASSLDTGTGVMDTQYF. The CDR3, as DNA: TGTGCCAGCAGCTTAGATACTGGGACAGGGGTTATGGATACGCAGTATTTT.

The V call is TRBV14, the J call TRBJ2-1, with 7 nucleotides matching TRBD2. The CDR3 consists of 17 residues. Germline trimming cut 2 bases from V and 0 bases from J; bases unmatched to any gene: 7. The germline CDR1 and CDR2 sequences are SGHDN and FVKESK. Here the CDR3 reads CASSQLRLADSYNEQFF. The CDR3 DNA follows: TGTGCCAGCAGCCAACTCAGGCTAGCGGACTCCTACAATGAGCAGTTCTTC.